This entry features one T cell receptor beta chain sequence. Antigen unknown. The record originates from a study of T cells after yellow fever vaccination. Researchers made TCR cDNA using 5'RACE template switching, and this step added a universal primer site and UMIs. TCRdb reanalysed the 5' RACE reads using MiXCR and keeps one entry per CDR3 protein. The table lists hundreds of thousands of distinct CDR3 sequences, 8.7% of them singletons. General observations from the study: It was a weaker secondary response, yet one that peaked faster, at day 5 versus 15.

The length of the CDR3 is 14 residues. Germline CDR1 and CDR2: SGHAT and FQNNGV. V was cut by 5 bases and J by 4 bases, with 13 bases left in between. The TCR was taken from a man in his late teens or twenties who received the YFV17D yellow fever vaccine. The chain combines TRBV11-2 with TRBJ2-3; D unresolved. The material sequenced was PBMCs, taken on the day of the first yellow fever vaccination. CDR3 region: CASSQLVYADTQYF. For the CDR3, the DNA is TGTGCCAGCAGCCAACTTGTGTACGCAGATACGCAGTATTTT.